This T cell receptor beta chain was recorded in a study of T cells expressing NK-cell markers. Whole-study context: It was sorted CD3+CD56+NKG2C+, CD3+CD56+NKG2C- and CD3+CD56-NKG2C+ T cells that supplied the TCR beta repertoires. Sequenced donors, eight in total, included seven who were HCMV-seropositive and one who was seronegative. Study-wide points: Topping the CD3+CD56-NKG2C+ fraction as well were these clonotypes, in a few donors.

Germline V gene lookup returns CDR1 SGDLS and CDR2 YYNGEE. The CDR3 contains 16 residues. TCR beta libraries carry UMIs added by 5'RACE template switching. TCRdb derives one entry per CDR3 protein from the 5' RACE reads, leaving out DNA. Its listing shows roughly 380,000 distinct CDR3 sequences. As regards this clonotype: Its antigen is as yet unknown.

This TCR was sampled from a man aged 18-69 years in good health. The chain employs TRBV9 and TRBJ1-3. Sequenced material: blood T cells: a sorted CD56 or NKG2C T cell subset, CD4+ or CD8+ T cells, or bulk PBMC T cells (not recorded which). The CDR3 loop is CASSQSLFRRGNTIYF.